This T cell receptor (beta chain) stems from a study of blood T cell repertoires in COVID-19 (dated by TCRdb to 2018 to 2021). Regarding the research as a whole: The collaborator samples originated in the United States, Italy and Spain and spanned the acute and convalescent phases of COVID-19. The repertoires were released in a freely available public database meant as a resource for research on the immune response to SARS-CoV-2. The material from the prospective study consisted of cDNA or gDNA derived from T cells, B-cell-depleted T cells, or PBMCs. Deeply sampled blood TCRbeta repertoires from subjects exposed to, actively infected with, or recovered from COVID-19 were included in the dataset. Nearly every sample came with metadata listing a de-identified subject ID, COVID-19 status, age in years and sex. Samples came from the ongoing ImmuneRACE study (first 160 participants) plus 1,254 subjects from 6 global collaborators. Where available, HLA class I and class II types were obtained from metadata supplied by the sample provider rather than from assay-based typing. What the authors observed across the whole study: The quantity of clinical and demographic metadata differed by source and by participant and was supplied without curation.

On this clone itself: Its target antigen remains unknown. No much larger clone is present one base from it, and per-base qualities are unavailable.

The immunoSEQ Assay, a bias-controlled multiplex PCR, was used to amplify TCRbeta CDR3 regions from genomic DNA. The original methods were these. The number of nucleated cells in each sample was estimated from the amplification of reference gene primers within the assay. Sequence reads were collapsed and filtered to measure the absolute abundance of every unique TCRbeta CDR3 rearrangement. For each sample, productive Simpson clonality was calculated as the square root of Simpson's diversity index across productive rearrangements. In TCRdb, the immuneACCESS table is reduced to in-frame sequences with V and J assigned. These tables do not hold every clone; where another copy was compared, an unresolved V gene accounts for under half, and the others remain unexplained. Clone size and the V and J calls come from that table; the DNA yielded D and trimming. For this sample the table gives roughly 250,000 clones, of which less than 90% were detected only once. The ten top clones hold approximately 12% of the sample.

In Seattle, one collaborating source enrolled patients while the infection was active and tracked those patients longitudinally over the course of disease. Each collaborating institution followed its own protocols to collect whole blood in K2EDTA tubes. Collaborator samples were shipped for TCRbeta analysis as frozen whole blood, isolated PBMCs, or DNA extracted from either sample type. The TCR was taken from a woman between 25 and 40 years old with COVID-19, enrolled during active disease. The sequenced material came from peripheral blood.

The DNA sequence reads TGTGCCAGCAGCTTGACCGGACTGACCTCCGAGCAGTACTTC. It codes for CASSLTGLTSEQYF. The V and J genes are TRBV5-4 and TRBJ2-7; the best D guess is TRBD2, with 5 bases matching. V is cut by 1 base and J by 6 bases, and the space between the germline ends is 14 bases. CDR3 length: 14 amino acids, cysteine to phenylalanine. Only CDR3 DNA is held: 42 bases, read in frame from base 1. CDR1 and CDR2, per the germline V gene (reference sequence), are SGHNT and YYREEE.